This T cell receptor beta chain was profiled in a study of regulatory dendritic cells for organ transplantation. This clone was recorded a few times. The assay was immunoSEQ multiplex PCR, and TCRdb's table has in-frame clones only and misses some. The sample has about 30,000 clones, roughly 89% seen once. Trimming took 3 bases from V and 5 from J, leaving 1 base between them. Germline-derived CDR1 and CDR2 are SNHLY and FYNNEI. This CDR3 has 10 residues. V usage is TRBV2 and J usage is TRBJ1-2; D call uncertain. This TCR came from a human donor in good health. Sequencing used naive CD4+ T cells from blood. Sample subset: CD45RA+ naive T cells. The DNA of the CDR3 is TGTGCCAGCAGTGAGTATGGCTACACCTTC. Amino acid sequence: CASSEYGYTF.